This T cell receptor beta chain was obtained from a study of Graves' ophthalmopathy and Graves' hyperthyroidism. General study findings and limits: Distinction of ophthalmopathy from stable hyperthyroidism by a 13-signature model reached 87.88% sensitivity and 75% to 83% specificity.

Amplifying from RNA transcripts, the study obtained TCR beta CDR3 regions. RT-PCR with HTBI primers came first, then second-round multiplex PCR. TCRdb re-derived calls from the multiplex PCR reads in MiXCR, one entry per CDR3 protein. The sample lists about 220,000 distinct CDR3 sequences; under 25% were seen once. Germline loops: CDR1 MDHEN, CDR2 SYDVKM. The germline V and J ends were trimmed by 3 bases and 4 bases, with 9 bases remaining between them. The CDR3 runs 13 residues. This clonotype has at least ten counts. Its antigen is undetermined. The rearrangement links TRBV28 to TRBJ1-1; D possibly corresponds to TRBD1 (5 bases). Sequencing was performed on peripheral blood. The receptor's source is a woman aged 45-60 years with Graves' ophthalmopathy. The CDR3 loop reads CASSLMRGTEAFF. CDR3 nucleotide sequence: TGTGCCAGCAGTTTGATGAGGGGCACTGAAGCTTTCTTT.